One sample yielded the 22 T cell receptor beta chains listed below, sequenced in a study of blood T cell repertoires in COVID-19. Assay used: immunoSEQ multiplex PCR; TCRdb lists only in-frame clones, some missing. The profile covers approximately 250,000 clones, with more than 65% appearing a single time and approximately 2% taken by the ten largest. Input material: peripheral blood. Receptors originate from a middle-aged man who had recovered from COVID-19.

This chain connects TRBV7-6 to TRBJ2-5, with 10 positions matching TRBD2. CDR3 length equals 19 residues. Germline trimming cut 0 bases from V and 5 bases from J; bases unmatched to any gene: 15. The germline V gene has CDR1 SGHVS and CDR2 FNYEAQ. The CDR3 reads CASSLAEGRASGSLETQYF. CDR3 DNA sequence: TGTGCCAGCAGCTTAGCAGAGGGGCGTGCTAGCGGGAGTTTGGAGACCCAGTACTTC.

The chain combines TRBV15 with TRBJ2-7, with a tentative D call TRBD2 (6 bases). This CDR3 has 16 residues. The germline CDR1 and CDR2 sequences are LNHNV and YYDKDF (reference sequence). With 1 base removed from V and 3 bases from J, the gap between germline ends came to 16 bases. As DNA, the CDR3 is TGTGCCACCAGCAGAGTCGAAGGGACTGGGATCTACGAGCAGTACTTC. Translating it yields CATSRVEGTGIYEQYF.

The chain links TRBV2 to TRBJ1-2; D is uncertain. Per the germline V gene, CDR1 is SNHLY and CDR2 is FYNNEI. Trimming stripped 0 bases from V and 1 base from J, with 6 bases between. The CDR3 is made up of 14 amino acids. In DNA, the CDR3 is TGTGCCAGCAGTGAAGCCCGGAGTAACTATGGCTACACCTTC. This translates into CASSEARSNYGYTF.

The V and J genes are TRBV4-3 and TRBJ2-3, with TRBD2 matching 11 bases. CDR1 and CDR2 (germline): LGHNA, YSLEER. The J segment lost 2 bases and the V segment lost 1 base, leaving 5 bases of the junction unmatched. CDR3 length: 17 amino acids. The CDR3 DNA reads TGCGCCAGCAGCCAAGTAATAGCGGGGGGGCCCACAGATACGCAGTATTTT. This encodes CASSQVIAGGPTDTQYF.

The gene calls are TRBV3-1 (or the pseudogene TRBV3-2) and TRBJ2-3; 7 bases fit TRBD2. The V gene's germline CDR1 is LGHDT and CDR2 YNNKEL (reference sequence). V lost 4 bases, J lost 5 bases, and 3 bases stayed unmatched. The CDR3 contains 13 residues. This chain's CDR3 is CASSLAGQDTQYF. CDR3 nucleotides: TGTGCCAGCAGCCTAGCGGGCCAAGATACGCAGTATTTT.

J is TRBJ2-2 and V is TRBV5-6; 9 nucleotides line up with TRBD2. The CDR3 has 15 amino acids. CDR1 and CDR2 (germline): SGHDT, YYEEEE. After removal of 4 bases from V and 1 base from J, the junction contained 2 bases not matched to a gene. Written as DNA, the CDR3 is TGTGCCAGCAGCCTTAGCGGGGGGAACACCGGGGAGCTGTTTTTT. It codes for CASSLSGGNTGELFF.

This chain connects TRBV6-5 to TRBJ2-7; tentatively, D is TRBD2 (5 bases). The CDR3 contains 11 residues. The germline V and J ends were trimmed by 7 bases and 2 bases, with 6 bases remaining between them. Germline V lookup: CDR1 MNHEY, CDR2 SVGAGI. CDR3 sequence reads: CASMTTYEQYF. In DNA, the CDR3 is TGTGCCAGCATGACTACCTACGAGCAGTACTTC.

This clone was found a few times. V and J are TRBV18 and TRBJ2-3; 10 nucleotides agree with TRBD2. This CDR3 spans 15 amino acids. CDR1 KGHSH and CDR2 LQKENI come from the germline V gene. V lost 4 bases to trimming and J lost 2 bases; unmatched junction nucleotides: 3. CDR3 sequence reads: CASSLTSGTTDTQYF. The CDR3 region has the DNA TGTGCCAGCTCACTAACTAGCGGGACCACAGATACGCAGTATTTT. Combining the CDR3 with reference TRBV18 and TRBJ2-3 gives the whole variable domain NAGVMQNPRHLVRRRGQEARLRCSPMKGHSHVYWYRQLPEEGLKFMVYLQKENIIDESGMPKERFSAEFPKEGPSILRIQQVVRGDSAAYFCASSLTSGTTDTQYFGPGTRLTVL.

V gene TRBV14 combines with J gene TRBJ1-2, with TRBD1 matching 12 bases. Germline trimming cut 2 bases from V and 3 bases from J; bases unmatched to any gene: 7. In germline, CDR1 is SGHDN, CDR2 FVKESK. The CDR3 runs to 17 residues. The DNA of the CDR3 is TGTGCCAGCAGCCAAAGTTGGGGGACAGGGGGCGACTATGGCTACACCTTC. This sequence encodes CASSQSWGTGGDYGYTF.

V and J are TRBV14 and TRBJ2-3; D ambiguous. Per the germline V gene, CDR1 is SGHDN and CDR2 is FVKESK. The germline V and J ends were trimmed by 3 bases and 2 bases, with 6 bases remaining between them. This CDR3 has 13 residues. The CDR3 DNA reads TGTGCCAGCAGCCAGGCCAACACAGATACGCAGTATTTT. Residues: CASSQANTDTQYF.

V gene TRBV6-2 or TRBV6-3 combines with J gene TRBJ1-4; 8 nucleotides align to TRBD1. Trimming took 2 bases from V and 8 from J; bases not matched to a gene: 7. CDR1 is MNHEY, CDR2 SVGEGT, per germline. The CDR3 runs to 15 residues. CDR3 nucleotide sequence: TGTGCCAGCAGTTACCGGACAGGGCCAGGCGAAAAACTGTTTTTT. It yields the protein CASSYRTGPGEKLFF.

The chain links TRBV6-2 or TRBV6-3 to TRBJ1-1, with unresolved D. V lost 2 bases, J lost 2 bases, and 9 bases lay in between. Germline V gene sequence: CDR1 MNHEY, CDR2 SVGEGT. This CDR3 contains 14 residues. CDR3 sequence: CASSYSQINTEAFF. The CDR3 DNA reads as TGTGCCAGCAGTTACAGTCAGATAAACACTGAAGCTTTCTTT.

The chain has TRBV5-1 and TRBJ1-3; D is unclear. Trimming pared 1 base from V and 0 bases from J, leaving 8 bases between. This CDR3 contains 15 residues. The germline V gene encodes CDR1 SGHRS and CDR2 YFSETQ. This chain's CDR3 is CASSLLGDSGNTIYF. CDR3 sequence (DNA): TGCGCCAGCAGCTTGCTAGGAGACTCTGGAAACACCATATATTTT.

This chain joins TRBV11-2 and TRBJ2-7, with 13 positions matching TRBD2. This CDR3 comprises 15 residues. V was pared by 4 bases and J by 5 bases, with 5 bases of the junction left unmatched. The germline gives CDR1 SGHAT, CDR2 FQNNGV. In DNA, the CDR3 is TGTGCCAGCAGCTGGGGGACTAGCGGGATAAACGAGCAGTACTTC. Its translation: CASSWGTSGINEQYF.

V usage is TRBV6-5 and J usage is TRBJ2-7; D might be TRBD2 (5 bases). There are 15 residues in the CDR3. Trimming removed 0 bases at V and 4 bases at J, with 13 bases between. The germline V gene has CDR1 MNHEY and CDR2 SVGAGI. The CDR3 DNA follows: TGTGCCAGCAGTTACTCGATTGCGGGTGGGTACGAGCAGTACTTC. Translation gives CASSYSIAGGYEQYF.

The chain recombines TRBV12-3 or TRBV12-4 with TRBJ1-2; D gene uncertain. The CDR3 is 12 residues long. The V end was cut by 6 bases, the J end by 6 bases, with 11 bases between. CDR3 in DNA: TGTGCCAGCAGAGCTCTTCTAAATGGCTACACCTTC. The encoded protein is CASRALLNGYTF.

This clone occurred once. The chain is built from TRBV19 and TRBJ2-1; 9 bases agree with TRBD1. This CDR3 has 15 residues. The germline V gene encodes CDR1 LNHDA and CDR2 SQIVND (reference sequence). The V and J ends lost 0 bases and 5 bases, in that order; junction bases with no gene match: 2. The CDR3 bases are TGTGCCAGTAGTATAGACCGGGACAGGGACAATGAGCAGTTCTTC. Protein sequence: CASSIDRDRDNEQFF. Full variable domain (missing parts from reference TRBV19 and TRBJ2-1): DGGITQSPKYLFRKEGQNVTLSCEQNLNHDAMYWYRQDPGQGLRLIYYSQIVNDFQKGDIAEGYSVSREKKESFPLTVTSAQKNPTAFYLCASSIDRDRDNEQFFGPGTRLTVL.

The chain has TRBV6-4 and TRBJ2-3; 7 nucleotides align to TRBD2. Looked up from germline, CDR1 is MRHNA and CDR2 is SNTAGT. V gave up 0 bases and J gave up 3 bases; unmatched junction bases: 3. The CDR3 length is 15 residues. CDR3 sequence reads: CASSDSGGGTDTQYF. The CDR3 nucleotides read TGTGCCAGCAGTGACTCCGGGGGAGGGACAGATACGCAGTATTTT.

The rearrangement links TRBV5-1 to TRBJ1-1; D gene ambiguous. The CDR3 is 12 residues long. Germline V gene lookup returns CDR1 SGHRS and CDR2 YFSETQ. V lost 4 bases, J lost 2 bases, and 6 bases lay in between. CDR3 amino acids: CASSVTNTEAFF. DNA of the CDR3: TGCGCCAGCAGCGTGACAAACACTGAAGCTTTCTTT.

This sequence joins TRBV27 and TRBJ1-6, with D maybe TRBD1 (6 bases). The CDR3 has 14 amino acids. The germline V and J ends were trimmed by 5 bases and 7 bases, with 12 bases remaining between them. The germline CDR1 and CDR2 sequences are MNHEY and SMNVEV (reference sequence). The CDR3 spells CASSPTGTNSPLHF. The CDR3 nucleotides are TGTGCCAGCAGTCCAACAGGGACAAATTCACCCCTCCACTTT.

Points on this clone: Other DNA sequences in the same sample also yield this CDR3. The CDR3 loop is CASSPPDRGDTEAFF. CDR3 DNA: TGTGCCAGCTCACCACCAGACAGGGGGGACACTGAAGCTTTCTTT. The chain uses TRBV18 and TRBJ1-1, with TRBD1 identical over 9 bases. Germline trimming cut 0 bases from V and 3 bases from J; bases unmatched to any gene: 2. The CDR3 contains 15 residues. Germline CDR1 KGHSH, CDR2 LQKENI.

The rearrangement links TRBV7-9 to TRBJ2-3; the match to TRBD2 covers 15 bases. This CDR3 region has 18 residues. Losses at the gene ends were 5 bases for V and 3 bases for J; bases not matched to a gene: 9. Per the germline V gene, CDR1 is SEHNR and CDR2 is FQNEAQ (reference sequence). The CDR3 DNA follows: TGTGCCAGCAGCCATGGGACTAGCGGGAGGCCCAGGACAGATACGCAGTATTTT. This gives the protein CASSHGTSGRPRTDTQYF.